Below, 20 T cell receptor beta chains from the same sample are listed, as sequenced in a study of blood T cell repertoires in COVID-19. TCRdb's table, derived via immunoSEQ multiplex PCR, lists solely in-frame clones and lacks some. The table records about 300,000 clones, approximately 88% of them present only once. Sample: peripheral blood. The receptor set was obtained from a woman in her twenties or thirties who had recovered from COVID-19.

V usage is TRBV30 and J usage is TRBJ1-2; D possibly corresponds to TRBD1 (5 bases). The ends were cut back, 3 bases at V and 1 base at J, with 12 bases in the middle. The germline gives CDR1 GTSNPN, CDR2 SVGIG (reference sequence). CDR3 length: 14 residues. In DNA form, the CDR3 reads TGTGCCTGGAGGGTCCCCAGGGATAACTATGGCTACACCTTC. The encoded protein is CAWRVPRDNYGYTF.

V gene TRBV4-2 combines with J gene TRBJ2-3; D is perhaps TRBD2 (6 bases). Germline CDR1 and CDR2: LGHNA and YNFKEQ. CDR3 length equals 16 residues. Trimming removed 1 base from V and 2 bases from J, with 13 bases in between. The CDR3 coding sequence is TGTGCCAGCAGCCAAGCGAGGGACTTCCTCACAGATACGCAGTATTTT. Protein sequence: CASSQARDFLTDTQYF.

V and J are TRBV24-1 and TRBJ2-1; perhaps TRBD1 as D (6 bases). The CDR3 totals 18 residues. Germline V gene sequence: CDR1 KGHDR, CDR2 SFDVKD. Trimming removed 4 bases at V and 0 bases at J, with 18 bases between. Written as DNA, the CDR3 is TGTGCCACCAGTGAAAGTCCGGGACAAAAGAGCTCCTACAATGAGCAGTTCTTC. Its translation: CATSESPGQKSSYNEQFF.

The genes are TRBV19 and TRBJ2-5; 9 bases line up with TRBD1. The CDR3 spans 14 residues. The V and J ends lost 5 bases and 5 bases, in that order; junction bases with no gene match: 6. CDR1 and CDR2 from the germline V gene are LNHDA and SQIVND (reference sequence). Here the CDR3 DNA reads TGTGCCAGTAGTCCACAGGGGGCTCTGGAGACCCAGTACTTC. It specifies CASSPQGALETQYF.

V gene TRBV28 combines with J gene TRBJ1-1; 7 positions match TRBD1. CDR3 length: 13 amino acids. CDR1 is MDHEN, CDR2 SYDVKM, per germline. Losses at the gene ends were 3 bases for V and 8 bases for J; bases not matched to a gene: 6. The CDR3 bases are TGTGCCAGCAGTTTTATCGGCAGGGGGGAAGCTTTCTTT. Translated, it gives CASSFIGRGEAFF.

This clone was observed a single time. The chain combines TRBV29-1 with TRBJ2-3; 7 bases are shared with TRBD2. CDR1 SQVTM and CDR2 ANQGSEA come from the germline V gene. The CDR3 is 11 amino acids. V shed 2 bases and J 9 bases; nucleotides not matched to a gene: 2. The CDR3 sequence: CSVEILATQYF. CDR3 sequence (DNA): TGCAGCGTTGAAATACTAGCGACGCAGTATTTT.

The chain couples TRBV6-6 to TRBJ1-4; 8 bases agree with TRBD1. CDR1 and CDR2 (germline): MNHNY, SVGAGI (reference sequence). V lost 4 bases, J lost 2 bases, and 3 bases stayed unmatched. There are 15 residues in the CDR3. CDR3 nucleotides: TGTGCCAGCAGTTTCCGACAGGGGACTAATGAAAAACTGTTTTTT. This codes for CASSFRQGTNEKLFF.

The gene calls are TRBV27 and TRBJ2-5, with D tentatively TRBD2 (5 bases). Germline V CDR1 and CDR2: MNHEY, SMNVEV (reference sequence). CDR3 length equals 13 residues. V dropped 2 bases and J dropped 9 bases, with 13 bases sitting between them. This chain's CDR3 is CASSLSGRTAQYF. Written as DNA, the CDR3 is TGTGCCAGCAGTTTAAGCGGACGGACGGCCCAGTACTTC.

The chain combines TRBV29-1 with TRBJ2-2; TRBD1 agrees at 9 bases. With V trimmed by 5 bases and J by 6 bases, 16 bases remained unmatched. Germline V CDR1 and CDR2: SQVTM, ANQGSEA. The CDR3 consists of 17 residues. CDR3 DNA sequence: TGCAGCGTTACCGGACAGGGGCTTAATTCGGTTTCCGGGGAGCTGTTTTTT. Amino acid sequence: CSVTGQGLNSVSGELFF.

This chain uses TRBV27 with TRBJ1-1; D is possibly TRBD1 (6 bases). Trimming took 6 bases from V and 5 from J, leaving 19 bases between them. The CDR3 length is 15 residues. The V gene's germline CDR1 is MNHEY and CDR2 SMNVEV (reference sequence). CDR3 sequence reads: CASRPRAGVGTEAFF. The DNA for the CDR3 is TGTGCCAGCAGACCGAGGGCAGGGGTTGGGACTGAAGCTTTCTTT.

The V call is TRBV30, the J call TRBJ2-1; tentative D call: TRBD2 (5 bases). This CDR3 has 14 residues. Germline CDR1 reads GTSNPN; CDR2 reads SVGIG (reference sequence). Trimming pared 0 bases from V and 15 bases from J, leaving 21 bases between. The DNA of the CDR3 is TGTGCCTGGAGTGTTTTAGCCGGGAATGCAATGCTGTTCTTC. Translating it yields CAWSVLAGNAMLFF.

The chain joins TRBV6-2 or TRBV6-3 to TRBJ2-5, with D perhaps TRBD2 (6 bases). In germline, CDR1 is MNHEY, CDR2 SVGEGT. The CDR3 extends over 15 amino acids. Trimming stripped 6 bases from V and 1 base from J, with 15 bases between. The CDR3: CASSRRGGVQETQYF. The CDR3 DNA sequence: TGTGCCAGCAGCCGACGAGGAGGGGTCCAAGAGACCCAGTACTTC.

This rearrangement joins TRBV6-2 or TRBV6-3 to TRBJ1-2; D is possibly TRBD1 (5 bases). V was cut by 2 bases and J by 4 bases, with 11 bases left in between. There are 14 residues in the CDR3. Germline V lookup: CDR1 MNHEY, CDR2 SVGEGT. CDR3 loop: CASSYQEGLYGYTF. CDR3 DNA sequence: TGTGCCAGCAGTTACCAGGAGGGACTCTATGGCTACACCTTC.

In this sample, this clone turned up once. V gene TRBV5-3 combines with J gene TRBJ1-4; TRBD1 agrees at 9 bases. TRBV5-3 is noted as an ORF with a role that remains uncertain. The CDR3 has 16 amino acids. V was clipped by 3 bases and J by 5 bases; unmatched bases: 8. CDR3 amino acids: CARSSVRTGANEKLFF. The CDR3 DNA follows: TGTGCCAGAAGCTCGGTCCGGACAGGGGCGAATGAAAAACTGTTTTTT.

This clone was seen a single time. The chain uses TRBV5-8 and TRBJ1-2, with TRBD1 matching 7 bases. The CDR3 contains 15 residues. V lost 4 bases, J lost 4 bases, and 10 bases stayed unmatched. Germline values: CDR1 SGHTS, CDR2 YDEGEE. The CDR3: CASSPDRVEAYGYTF. CDR3 nucleotides: TGTGCCAGCAGCCCTGACAGGGTCGAGGCCTATGGCTACACCTTC.

The V gene is TRBV2, the J gene TRBJ2-5; the D gene is possibly TRBD1 (8 bases). The V and J ends lost 5 bases and 4 bases respectively, with 14 bases between them. Germline V gene lookup returns CDR1 SNHLY and CDR2 FYNNEI. The CDR3 covers 14 residues. CDR3 residues: CASSYTGGGETQYF. The CDR3 bases are TGTGCCAGCAGTTATACAGGGGGGGGAGAGACCCAGTACTTC.

This clone was counted many times. The V call is TRBV4-1, the J call TRBJ2-2; D might be TRBD2 (5 bases). Trimming pared 4 bases from V and 4 bases from J, leaving 16 bases between. Germline V gene data show CDR1 as MGHRA and CDR2 as YSYEKL. CDR3 size: 16 residues. DNA of the CDR3: TGCGCCAGCAGCCCAGACCCAAACGGGGTCACCGGGGAGCTGTTTTTT. Its translation is CASSPDPNGVTGELFF.

The V call is TRBV28, the J call TRBJ2-3; 8 bases line up with TRBD2. The CDR3 runs to 16 residues. Looked up from germline, CDR1 is MDHEN and CDR2 is SYDVKM. Unmatched junction bases numbered 11, after V lost 7 bases and J lost 2 bases. Here the CDR3 reads CASKAGLAYHTDTQYF. CDR3 coding DNA: TGTGCCAGCAAAGCTGGACTAGCCTATCACACAGATACGCAGTATTTT.

The gene calls are TRBV28 and TRBJ2-1; D perhaps matches TRBD2 (6 bases). Germline CDR1 reads MDHEN; CDR2 reads SYDVKM. This CDR3 contains 16 residues. V was clipped by 6 bases and J by 1 base, with 16 bases between them. The CDR3 DNA reads as TGTGCCAGCAGCCCGACCTCCGGGGGATCCTACAATGAGCAGTTCTTC. It encodes CASSPTSGGSYNEQFF.

The V call is TRBV5-1, the J call TRBJ2-5; TRBD1 agrees at 8 bases. The CDR3 length is 13 residues. J was trimmed by 5 bases and V by 5 bases; bases with no gene match: 5. Germline V gene data show CDR1 as SGHRS and CDR2 as YFSETQ. The CDR3 loop is CASSPRGPETQYF. In DNA form, the CDR3 reads TGCGCCAGCAGTCCCAGGGGGCCCGAGACCCAGTACTTC.